These T cell receptor beta chains were read from a single sample in a study of T cell responses to AZD1222 COVID-19 vaccine. Profiled with immunoSEQ multiplex PCR; TCRdb holds only in-frame clones, not every one. The sample comprises roughly 93,000 clones, about nine tenths of which are singletons, and around 1.6% rests with the top ten. Sequencing used peripheral blood, obtained on day 0 of AZD1222 vaccination. The receptors were sampled from an adult in good health. CDR3s include the opening cysteine and the closing phenylalanine or tryptophan. A D gene is named only where the DNA matches it firmly. Some rows mark clone size as missing; the rest say once, few, many or name a class of expanded clone.

clone_size	v_call	j_call	d_call	cdr3_aa	cdr3_nt
-	TRBV7-9	TRBJ1-5	TRBD1	CASSQTGNSNQPQHF	TGTGCCAGCAGCCAGACAGGGAATAGCAATCAGCCCCAGCATTTT
-	TRBV5-1	TRBJ2-3	-	CASSETGTNTQYF	TGCGCCAGCAGCGAGACAGGAACAAATACGCAGTATTTT
-	TRBV5-1	TRBJ2-1	TRBD1	CASSETGDFYYNEQFF	TGCGCCAGCAGCGAGACAGGGGATTTCTACTACAATGAGCAGTTCTTC
-	TRBV19	TRBJ2-3	-	CASSRSPASWTDTQYF	TGTGCCAGTAGTCGGAGCCCCGCATCATGGACAGATACGCAGTATTTT
once	TRBV29-1	TRBJ2-1	-	CSVIPGTNEQFF	TGCAGCGTTATTCCAGGGACCAATGAGCAGTTCTTC
-	TRBV6-2/TRBV6-3	TRBJ1-2	-	CASSSDNYGYTF	TGTGCCAGCAGTTCCGACAACTATGGCTACACCTTC
-	TRBV30	TRBJ1-5	-	CAWAGAGNQPQHF	TGTGCCTGGGCAGGGGCTGGTAATCAGCCCCAGCATTTT
few	TRBV15	TRBJ1-1	TRBD1	CATSNRDRGIEAFF	TGTGCCACCAGTAATAGGGACAGGGGAATTGAAGCTTTCTTT
-	TRBV21-1	TRBJ1-5	-	CASSLGQGAYQPQHF	TGTGCCAGCAGCTTAGGACAGGGGGCGTACCAGCCCCAGCATTTT
once	TRBV30	TRBJ1-4	TRBD1	CAWSALQGRVEKLFF	TGTGCCTGGAGTGCCTTACAGGGGAGGGTAGAAAAACTGTTTTTT
once	TRBV3-1/TRBV3-2	TRBJ1-1	-	CASSARTAPAHTEAFF	TGTGCCAGCAGCGCCCGGACAGCTCCCGCGCACACTGAAGCTTTCTTT